Listed here are 9 T cell receptor beta chains from one sample, sequenced in a study of T-cell reconstitution after alpha-beta-depleted transplantation in children. A TCRbeta library incorporating unique molecular identifiers was prepared. TCRdb recomputed calls from the PCR reads with MiXCR, one row per CDR3 protein. Altogether nearly 250,000 distinct CDR3 sequences are present, around 7.5% being singletons, with the ten largest covering 6.3%. The specimen comprised PBMCs, mostly from graft donor cells, sampled 180 days after TCRalphabeta/CD19-depleted stem cell transplant. These receptors all come from a male patient aged 10 to 17 who had a stem cell transplant for acute lymphoblastic leukemia, so the T cells may come from the graft donor.

This clonotype has a count of ten or more. The chain is built from TRBV27 and TRBJ2-3, with D perhaps matching TRBD1 (5 bases). Germline V gene sequence: CDR1 MNHEY, CDR2 SMNVEV (reference sequence). With 3 bases removed from V and 4 bases from J, the gap between germline ends came to 11 bases. The length of the CDR3 is 14 residues. The CDR3, as DNA: TGTGCCAGCAGTTTCTTGGGGCCGTCAGATACGCAGTATTTT. It encodes CASSFLGPSDTQYF.

This chain joins TRBV6-1 and TRBJ2-1, with TRBD2 matching 16 bases. The V gene end was trimmed by 7 bases and the J gene end by 8 bases; junction bases not matched to a gene: 8. CDR1 is MNHNS and CDR2 is SASEGT in the germline V gene. This CDR3 contains 16 residues. The DNA of the CDR3 is TGTGCCAGCAAGCCCGGGACTAGCGGGGGGGTGTATGAGCAGTTCTTC. It specifies CASKPGTSGGVYEQFF.

This clonotype was seen ten or more times. This chain's CDR3 is CASSSFGGVYNEQFF. CDR3 DNA: TGTGCCAGCAGTTCCTTCGGGGGAGTTTACAATGAGCAGTTCTTC. The chain combines TRBV27 with TRBJ2-1; D may be TRBD2 (6 bases). The length of the CDR3 is 15 residues. Trimming removed 4 bases from V and 4 bases from J, with 14 bases in between. In germline, CDR1 is MNHEY, CDR2 SMNVEV (reference sequence).

This clonotype appeared many times. This chain connects TRBV7-2 to TRBJ2-5; D is unclear. V gave up 5 bases and J gave up 5 bases, with 12 bases separating them. The CDR3 is 13 amino acids. The germline gives CDR1 SGHTA, CDR2 FQGNSA. This chain's CDR3 is CASSGTVGETQYF. The CDR3, as DNA: TGTGCCAGCAGCGGTACCGTCGGGGAGACCCAGTACTTC.

Remarks on this clonotype: A much larger clonotype is one base distant, so this may be a read error. The rearrangement links TRBV7-9 to TRBJ2-1, with 9 bases lining up with TRBD1. The germline gives CDR1 SEHNR, CDR2 FQNEAQ (reference sequence). The CDR3 loop spans 16 amino acids. Trimming at V came to 5 bases and at J to 8 bases, leaving 13 bases not matched to a gene. CDR3 sequence: CASSIAGTGTYDEQFF. In DNA form, the CDR3 reads TGTGCCAGCAGCATCGCCGGGACAGGGACGTACGATGAGCAGTTCTTC.

With regard to this clonotype: This sequence may be a read error, since a much larger clone differs from it by one base. The chain combines TRBV4-3 with TRBJ2-2; the D gene is possibly TRBD2 (5 bases). The CDR3 totals 13 residues. The germline CDR1 and CDR2 sequences are LGHNA and YSLEER. DNA for the CDR3: TGCGCCAGCAGCCAAGTAAGATCCGGGGAGCTGCTTTTT. This encodes CASSQVRSGELLF.

This clonotype showed up many times. J is TRBJ1-5 and V is TRBV10-3, with D possibly matching TRBD1 (5 bases). Germline V gene data show CDR1 as ENHRY and CDR2 as SYGVKD. This CDR3 spans 15 amino acids. V was shortened by 0 bases and J by 4 bases, with 10 bases between the two germline ends. CDR3: CAISESRGRNQPQHF. The CDR3 nucleotides read TGTGCCATCAGTGAGTCTAGGGGTAGGAATCAGCCCCAGCATTTT.

In the case of this clonotype: A much more abundant neighbour one base away suggests this may be a read error. The gene calls are TRBV10-3 and TRBJ2-6; 8 nucleotides align to TRBD1. This CDR3 comprises 17 residues. Unmatched junction bases numbered 6, after V lost 5 bases and J lost 0 bases. Germline V lookup: CDR1 ENHRY, CDR2 SYGVKD. The CDR3 DNA follows: TGTGCCATCAGTCGTGACAGGGGAAGCTCTGGGGCCAACGTCCTGACTTTC. Translated, it gives CAISRDRGSSGANVLTF.

The V call is TRBV28, the J call TRBJ2-7; D is perhaps TRBD1 (5 bases). Germline-derived CDR1 and CDR2 are MDHEN and SYDVKM. With 8 bases removed from V and 7 bases from J, the gap between germline ends came to 18 bases. There are 13 residues in the CDR3. This chain's CDR3 is CASGAARPREQYF. The CDR3 DNA reads TGTGCCAGCGGGGCCGCGAGGCCCAGGGAGCAGTACTTC.